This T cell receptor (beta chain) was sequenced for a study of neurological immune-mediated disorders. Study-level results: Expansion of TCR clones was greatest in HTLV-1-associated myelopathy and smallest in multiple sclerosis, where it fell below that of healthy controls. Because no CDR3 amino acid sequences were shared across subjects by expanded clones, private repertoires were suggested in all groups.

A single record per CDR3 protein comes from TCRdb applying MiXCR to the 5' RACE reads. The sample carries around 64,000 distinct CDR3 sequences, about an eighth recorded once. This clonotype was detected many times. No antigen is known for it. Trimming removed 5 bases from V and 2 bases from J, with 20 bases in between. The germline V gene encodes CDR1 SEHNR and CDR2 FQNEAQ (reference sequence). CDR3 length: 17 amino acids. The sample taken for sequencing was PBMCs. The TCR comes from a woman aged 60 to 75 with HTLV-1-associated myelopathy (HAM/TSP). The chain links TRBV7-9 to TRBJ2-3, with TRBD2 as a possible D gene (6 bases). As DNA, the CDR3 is TGTGCCAGCAGCCCGATTGGTTCCTGGGGGGACACAGATACGCAGTATTTT. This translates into CASSPIGSWGDTDTQYF.